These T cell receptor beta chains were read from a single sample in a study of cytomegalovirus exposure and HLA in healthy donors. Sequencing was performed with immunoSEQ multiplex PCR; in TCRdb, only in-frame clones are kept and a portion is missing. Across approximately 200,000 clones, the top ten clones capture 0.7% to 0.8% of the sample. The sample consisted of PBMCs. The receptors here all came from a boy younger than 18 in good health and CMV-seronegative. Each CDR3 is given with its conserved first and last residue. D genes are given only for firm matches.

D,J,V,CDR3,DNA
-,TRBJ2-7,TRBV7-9,CASSPNYEQYF,TGTGCCAGCAGCCCAAACTACGAGCAGTACTTC
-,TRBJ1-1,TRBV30,CAWSNRGRLNTEAFF,TGTGCCTGGAGCAATAGGGGTCGGCTGAACACTGAAGCTTTCTTT
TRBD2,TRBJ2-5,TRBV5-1,CASSLGLAGGETQYF,TGCGCCAGCAGCTTAGGACTAGCGGGGGGGGAGACCCAGTACTTC
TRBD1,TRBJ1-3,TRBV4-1,CASSQPTGKRPGNTIYF,TGCGCCAGCAGCCAACCGACAGGGAAGCGCCCCGGAAACACCATATATTTT
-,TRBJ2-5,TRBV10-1,CASNQTLGVQETQYF,TGCGCCAGCAATCAGACTCTAGGGGTCCAAGAGACCCAGTACTTC
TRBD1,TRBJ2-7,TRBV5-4,CASSRPGQGALEQYF,TGTGCCAGCAGCCGCCCGGGACAGGGGGCGCTTGAGCAGTACTTC
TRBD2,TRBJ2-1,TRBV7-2,CASSLAKTSYFF,TGTGCCAGCAGCTTAGCCAAGACTAGCTACTTCTTC
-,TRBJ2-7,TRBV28,CASSLLDGQPYEQYF,TGTGCCAGCAGTCTTCTCGACGGACAGCCTTACGAGCAGTACTTC
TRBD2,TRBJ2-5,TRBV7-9,CASSLVERGSQETQYF,TGTGCCAGCAGCTTAGTGGAGCGGGGTTCCCAAGAGACCCAGTACTTC
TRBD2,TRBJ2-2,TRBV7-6,CASSLLRSGGNTGELFF,TGTGCCAGCAGCTTACTTAGGAGCGGGGGAAACACCGGGGAGCTGTTTTTT
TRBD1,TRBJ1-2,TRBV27,CASALDTGDGYTF,TGTGCCAGCGCTCTGGACACAGGGGATGGCTACACCTTC
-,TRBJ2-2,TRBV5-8,CASSSQSGYSGELFF,TGTGCCAGCAGCTCCCAATCGGGGTACTCCGGGGAGCTGTTTTTT
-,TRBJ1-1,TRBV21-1,CASSPMEAFF,TGTGCCAGCAGCCCTATGGAAGCTTTCTTT
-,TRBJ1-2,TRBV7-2,CASSLARSGVSYTF,TGTGCCAGCAGCTTAGCTCGGTCGGGGGTGAGTTACACCTTC
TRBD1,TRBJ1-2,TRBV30,CAWRDRGRRYGYTF,TGTGCCTGGAGGGACAGGGGGCGTCGGTATGGCTACACCTTC
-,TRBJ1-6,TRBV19,CASRQTSSYNSPLHF,TGTGCCAGCAGACAGACGAGCTCCTATAATTCACCCCTCCACTTT
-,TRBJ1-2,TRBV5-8,CASSLSGDYGYTF,TGTGCCAGCAGCTTGTCCGGGGACTATGGCTACACCTTC
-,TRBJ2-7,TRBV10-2,CASSETGSYEQYF,TGCGCCAGCAGTGAGACAGGGTCCTACGAGCAGTACTTC
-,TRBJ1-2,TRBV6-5,CASSYTRESGGGYTF,TGTGCCAGCAGTTACACGAGGGAAAGCGGGGGGGGCTACACCTTC
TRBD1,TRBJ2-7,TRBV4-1,CASSHGTGNYEQYF,TGCGCCAGCAGCCATGGGACAGGGAACTACGAGCAGTACTTC
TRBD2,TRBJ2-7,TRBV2,CASTTSTPYEQYF,TGTGCCAGCACGACTAGCACCCCCTACGAGCAGTACTTC
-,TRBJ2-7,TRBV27,CASSSPPSTYTYEQYF,TGTGCCAGCAGTTCCCCCCCTTCCACGTACACCTACGAGCAGTACTTC
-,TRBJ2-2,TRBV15,CATSTHRVTRQDGELFF,TGTGCCACCAGCACACACCGCGTAACTAGACAAGACGGGGAGCTGTTTTTT
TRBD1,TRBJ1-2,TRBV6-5,CASSSPPGGGGYTF,TGTGCCAGCAGTTCCCCCCCAGGGGGCGGTGGCTACACCTTC
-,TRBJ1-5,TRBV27,CASSFRGLPQHF,TGTGCCAGCAGTTTTCGAGGTCTGCCCCAGCATTTT
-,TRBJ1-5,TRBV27,CASGLRNQPQHF,TGTGCCAGCGGGCTCCGCAATCAGCCCCAGCATTTT
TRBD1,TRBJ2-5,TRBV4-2,CASSQGGGGTGAETQYF,TGTGCCAGCAGCCAAGGAGGCGGGGGGACAGGGGCAGAGACCCAGTACTTC
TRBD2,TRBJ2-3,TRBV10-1,CASGRTSGGVGDTQYF,TGCGCCAGCGGTAGGACTAGCGGGGGGGTTGGAGATACGCAGTATTTT
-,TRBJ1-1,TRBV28,CASSLGGEAFF,TGTGCCAGCAGTCTCGGGGGAGAAGCTTTCTTT
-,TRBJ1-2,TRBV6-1,CASSVRTPEYGYTF,TGTGCCAGCAGTGTAAGGACACCTGAGTATGGCTACACCTTC
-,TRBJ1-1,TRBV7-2,CASSKTRDHEAFF,TGTGCCAGCAGCAAAACCAGGGATCATGAAGCTTTCTTT
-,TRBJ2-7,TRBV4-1,CASSLLGLSGNEQYF,TGCGCCAGCAGCCTCTTGGGACTTTCGGGAAACGAGCAGTACTTC
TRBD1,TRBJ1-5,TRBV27,CASSQGGNQPQHF,TGTGCCAGCTCTCAGGGGGGCAATCAGCCCCAGCATTTT
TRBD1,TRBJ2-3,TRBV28,CASRILGQGADTQYF,TGTGCCAGCAGGATTTTAGGACAGGGGGCCGATACGCAGTATTTT